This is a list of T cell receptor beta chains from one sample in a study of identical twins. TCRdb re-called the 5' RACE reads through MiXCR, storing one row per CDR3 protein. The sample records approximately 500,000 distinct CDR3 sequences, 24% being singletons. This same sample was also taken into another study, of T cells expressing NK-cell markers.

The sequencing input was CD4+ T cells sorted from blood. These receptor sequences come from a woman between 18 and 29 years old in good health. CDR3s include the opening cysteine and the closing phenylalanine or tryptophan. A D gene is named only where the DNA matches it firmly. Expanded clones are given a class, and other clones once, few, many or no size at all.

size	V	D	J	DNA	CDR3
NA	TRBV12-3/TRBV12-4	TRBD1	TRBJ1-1	TGTGCCAGCAGATGGACAGGGGGACGGGGAACTGAAGCTTTCTTT	CASRWTGGRGTEAFF
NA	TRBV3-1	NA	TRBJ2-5	TGTGCCAGCAGCCAAGTAAGGCAAGAGACCCAGTACTTC	CASSQVRQETQYF
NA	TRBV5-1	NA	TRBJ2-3	TGCGCCAGCAGCTTGGCCAGGGTAGTGAGCACAGATACGCAGTATTTT	CASSLARVVSTDTQYF
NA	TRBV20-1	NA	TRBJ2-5	TGCAGTGCCCCAGCCAGGGTTGGAGAGACCCAGTACTTC	CSAPARVGETQYF
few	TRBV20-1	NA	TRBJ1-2	TGCAGTGCTAGGGACCCCTGGGGCTATGGCTACACCTTC	CSARDPWGYGYTF
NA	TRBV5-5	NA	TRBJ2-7	TGTGCCAGCAGCGGGCACCGGTTCTCCTACGAGCAGTACTTC	CASSGHRFSYEQYF
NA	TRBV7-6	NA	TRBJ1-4	TGTGCCAGCAGCTTAGGAAGCCTTAATGAAAAACTGTTTTTT	CASSLGSLNEKLFF
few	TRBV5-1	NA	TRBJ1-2	TGCGCCAGCAGCTCGAGGTCGGACGGACAACGCACTAACTATGGCTACACCTTC	CASSSRSDGQRTNYGYTF
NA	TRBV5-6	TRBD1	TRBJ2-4	TGTGCCAGCAGCTTGGAAACAGGGGCTGTTGGAAACATTCAGTACTTC	CASSLETGAVGNIQYF
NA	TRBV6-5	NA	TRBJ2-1	TGTGCCAGCAGTTACGGAGACGGCAATGAGCAGTTCTTC	CASSYGDGNEQFF
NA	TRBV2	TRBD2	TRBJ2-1	TGTGCCAGCAGGAAAGCGGGGGGCACTTACAATGAGCAGTTCTTC	CASRKAGGTYNEQFF
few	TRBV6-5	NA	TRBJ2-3	TGTGCCAGCAGTTACTCTGCTGAACCTAGCACAGATACGCAGTATTTT	CASSYSAEPSTDTQYF
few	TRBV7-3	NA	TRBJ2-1	TGTGCCAGCAGCACAATTAGCGCCTCCGGGAATGAGCAGTTCTTC	CASSTISASGNEQFF
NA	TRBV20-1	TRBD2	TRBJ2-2	TGCAGTGCTCGTTCCGGGACTAGCGGGGCCGGGGAGCTGTTTTTT	CSARSGTSGAGELFF
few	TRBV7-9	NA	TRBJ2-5	TGTGCCCTCTCGTCCCAAGAGACCCAGTACTTC	CALSSQETQYF
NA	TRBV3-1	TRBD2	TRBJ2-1	TGTGCCACCAGGGGGACTAGCGGGAGGAATGAGCAGTTCTTC	CATRGTSGRNEQFF
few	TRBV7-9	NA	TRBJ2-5	TGTGCCAGCAAACCGACGGCCGTCCAAGAGACCCAGTACTTC	CASKPTAVQETQYF
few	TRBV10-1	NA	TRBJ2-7	TGCGCCAGCAGCGAAAAGCGCCTCGGCAACTCCTACGAGCAGTACTTC	CASSEKRLGNSYEQYF
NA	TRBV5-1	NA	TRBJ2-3	TGCGCCAGCAGGGCCTTCCCACTAGGGGCCCAAGATACGCAGTATTTT	CASRAFPLGAQDTQYF
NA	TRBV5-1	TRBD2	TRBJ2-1	TGCGCCAGCAGCTTGGGACTAGCGGGGGGTCGGGGTGAGCAGTTCTTC	CASSLGLAGGRGEQFF
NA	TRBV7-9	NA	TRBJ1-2	TGTGCCAGCAGCTGGGGGGTTGGCTATGGCTACACCTTC	CASSWGVGYGYTF
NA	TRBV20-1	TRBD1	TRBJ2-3	TGCAGTGCTAGAGCATGGAGGTTAGGGACAGGACCCACAGATACGCAGTATTTT	CSARAWRLGTGPTDTQYF
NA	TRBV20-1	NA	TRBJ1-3	TGCAGTGCCAGTGGGTGGTCCGGAAACACCATATATTTT	CSASGWSGNTIYF
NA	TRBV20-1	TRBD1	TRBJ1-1	TGCAGTGCTAGCCGTGACAGGGGGCAGGGAGCTTTCTTT	CSASRDRGQGAFF
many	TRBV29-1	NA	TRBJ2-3	TGCAGCGTTGTCCGAGGGACAGATACGCAGTATTTT	CSVVRGTDTQYF